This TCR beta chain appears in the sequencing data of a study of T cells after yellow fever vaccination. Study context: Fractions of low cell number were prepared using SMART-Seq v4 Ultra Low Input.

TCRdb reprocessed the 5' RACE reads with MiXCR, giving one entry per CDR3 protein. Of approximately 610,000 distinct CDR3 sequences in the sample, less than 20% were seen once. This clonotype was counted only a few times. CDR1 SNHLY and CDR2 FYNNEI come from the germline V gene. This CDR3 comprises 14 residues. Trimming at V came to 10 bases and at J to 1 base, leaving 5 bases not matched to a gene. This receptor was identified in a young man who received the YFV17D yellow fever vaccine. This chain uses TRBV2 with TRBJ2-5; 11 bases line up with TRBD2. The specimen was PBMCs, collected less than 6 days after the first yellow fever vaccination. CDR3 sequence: CANGLAGLQETQYF. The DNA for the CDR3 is TGTGCCAACGGACTAGCGGGCCTCCAAGAGACCCAGTACTTC.